This T cell receptor (beta chain) was recorded in a study of molecular identifiers for immune sequencing clone quantification. General study points: Spiked Jurkat TCR RNA equivalent to one cell was reportedly detectable in approximately 1 million naive cells. Clonotypes surpassing 20 RNA copies contained over 97% of effector molecules, versus under 1% in naive cells.

Germline V lookup: CDR1 LGHNA, CDR2 YNFKEQ. The length of the CDR3 is 16 residues. A note on this clonotype: Its matching antigen is unknown. Being one base from a much bigger clone, this may be a read error.

TCRdb passed the PCR reads through MiXCR, listing each CDR3 protein once. This table holds about 40,000 distinct CDR3 sequences, roughly 20% found once. Using a CD8+CD4-CCR7+CD45RA+ phenotype, naive CD8 T cells were sorted. V is TRBV4-2 and J is TRBJ2-3; possibly TRBD2 for D (7 bases). This sequence originates from a human donor in good health. Some libraries in this study had Jurkat cell RNA spiked in. Specimen: naive CD8+ T cells from blood, with Jurkat cell RNA spiked in. As to subset: FACS-sorted CD8+CD4-CCR7+CD45RA+ naive T cells. The CDR3 DNA follows: TGTGCCAGCAAAAACCAGGACTGGGGGGGCACAGATATGCAGTATTTT. It translates to CASKNQDWGGTDMQYF.